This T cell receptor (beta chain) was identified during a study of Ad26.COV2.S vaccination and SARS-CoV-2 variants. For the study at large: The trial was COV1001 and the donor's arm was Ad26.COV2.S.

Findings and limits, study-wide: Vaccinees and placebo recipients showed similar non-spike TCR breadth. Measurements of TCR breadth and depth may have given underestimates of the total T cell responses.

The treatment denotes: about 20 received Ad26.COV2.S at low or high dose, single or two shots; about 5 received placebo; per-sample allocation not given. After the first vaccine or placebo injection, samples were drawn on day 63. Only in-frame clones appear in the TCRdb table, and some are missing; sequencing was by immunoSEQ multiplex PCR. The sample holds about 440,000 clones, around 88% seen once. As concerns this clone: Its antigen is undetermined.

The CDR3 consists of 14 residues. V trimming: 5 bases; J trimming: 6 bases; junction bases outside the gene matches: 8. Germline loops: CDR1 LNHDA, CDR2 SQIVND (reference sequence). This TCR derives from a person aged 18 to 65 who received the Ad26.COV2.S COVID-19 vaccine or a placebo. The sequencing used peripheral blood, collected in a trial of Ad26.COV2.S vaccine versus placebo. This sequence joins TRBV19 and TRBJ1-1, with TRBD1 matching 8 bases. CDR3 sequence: CASSPIQGEAEAFF. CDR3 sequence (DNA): TGTGCCAGTAGTCCAATACAGGGGGAGGCTGAAGCTTTCTTT.